This T cell receptor (beta chain) was identified during a study of blood T cell repertoires in COVID-19. Study as a whole: Whether acute or convalescent, the COVID-19 samples came from the United States, Italy and Spain. From T cells, B-cell-depleted T cells, or PBMCs came the material, which was cDNA or gDNA.

In the original analysis: Reference gene primer amplification gave nucleated cell count estimates. Assay: immunoSEQ multiplex PCR; the TCRdb copy retains only in-frame clones and omits some. The DNA was the basis for D and trimming; V, J and clone size are from that table. The table records over 150,000 clones, 70% to 85% of them present only once. This CDR3 has 13 amino acids. Trimming took 4 bases from V and 4 from J, leaving 11 bases between them. Germline CDR1 reads SQVTM; CDR2 reads ANQGSEA. Material for sequencing was peripheral blood. The TCR was taken from a woman in her fifties or sixties with acute or convalescent COVID-19. The chain employs TRBV29-1 and TRBJ1-5; TRBD1 is a possible D gene (5 bases). The CDR3 is CSVVVTENQPQHF. DNA of the CDR3: TGCAGCGTTGTTGTGACAGAGAATCAGCCCCAGCATTTT.